This T cell receptor beta chain was found in a study of T cells expressing NK-cell markers. Across the study: Seropositivity for HCMV was found in seven of the eight sequenced donors, with one seronegative.

TCRdb re-called the 5' RACE reads; every CDR3 protein appears as one record, without DNA. In all, the sample yields around 7,400 distinct CDR3 sequences. Germline V gene data show CDR1 as MNHEY and CDR2 as SVGAGI. The CDR3 has 14 residues. This chain connects TRBV6-5 to TRBJ2-3; TCRdb designates TRBD1, a call that cannot be tested without DNA. The clonotype originates from a man between 18 and 69 years old in good health. The source material was blood T cells: a sorted CD56 or NKG2C T cell subset, CD4+ or CD8+ T cells, or bulk PBMC T cells (not recorded which). The CDR3 loop reads CASSSPGSADTQYF.